This T cell receptor (beta chain) was found in a study of PD-1 blockade in mismatch repair-deficient tumors. The assay was immunoSEQ multiplex PCR, and TCRdb's table has in-frame clones only and misses some. The sample has roughly 4,000 clones, under 80% seen once. Time point noted: archival surgical resection tumor tissue. Here the sequenced sample was primary tumor tissue, taken from a patient treated with pembrolizumab. All receptors derive from an adult with mismatch repair-deficient cancer.

This rearrangement joins TRBV7-9 to TRBJ2-1; 9 nucleotides match TRBD1. This CDR3 is 16 amino acids long. V lost 5 bases, J lost 4 bases, and 9 bases stayed unmatched. Germline V CDR1 and CDR2: SEHNR, FQNEAQ (reference sequence). CDR3 region: CASSPVLGTGYNEQFF. The CDR3 bases are TGTGCCAGCAGCCCCGTGCTAGGGACAGGGTACAATGAGCAGTTCTTC.